The T cell receptor (beta chain) under discussion was sequenced for a study of long-term antiretroviral therapy in people with HIV. Treatment for all HIV-infected participants took place in the United States. Ahead of DNA extraction, samples held about 0.95-10 million cryopreserved PBMC each. Deletions cut 7 bases from V and 6 bases from J, with 13 bases between. Germline assignment: CDR1 SEHNR and CDR2 FQNEAQ (reference sequence). CDR3 size: 14 residues. Findings and limits, study-wide: ART adherence, viral resistance and therapy changes were undocumented.

A remark on this clone: The target antigen is unknown.

This was the immunoSEQ v3.0 assay at survey level. Using immunoSEQ multiplex PCR, the repertoire was profiled, and TCRdb retains in-frame clones only, with some absent. The sample has 15,000 to 20,000 clones, 85% to 95% seen once. The chain couples TRBV7-9 to TRBJ1-6; D is ambiguous. Sequences were derived from unsorted PBMCs, sampled approximately 11 years after starting antiretroviral therapy. This clonotype originated in a man aged 30-40 years with HIV. The CDR3 DNA reads as TGTGCCAGCATCAACAGTCTGGGTAATTCACCCCTCCACTTT. This codes for CASINSLGNSPLHF. Complete variable domain (other parts from reference TRBV7-9 and TRBJ1-6): DTGVSQNPRHKITKRGQNVTFRCDPISEHNRLYWYRQTLGQGPEFLTYFQNEAQLEKSRLLSDRFSAERPKGSFSTLEIQRTEQGDSAMYLCASINSLGNSPLHFGNGTRLTVT.